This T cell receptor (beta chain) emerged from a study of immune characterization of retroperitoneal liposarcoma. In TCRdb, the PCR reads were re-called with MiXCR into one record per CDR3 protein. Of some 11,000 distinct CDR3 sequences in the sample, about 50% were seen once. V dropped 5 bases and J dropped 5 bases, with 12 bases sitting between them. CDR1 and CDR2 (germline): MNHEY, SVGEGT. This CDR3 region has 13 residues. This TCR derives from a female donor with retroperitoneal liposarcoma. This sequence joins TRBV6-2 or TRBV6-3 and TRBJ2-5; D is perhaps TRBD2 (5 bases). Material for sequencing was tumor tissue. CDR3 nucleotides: TGTGCCAGCAGTGAGCAGAGGGCCGAGACCCAGTACTTC. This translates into CASSEQRAETQYF.